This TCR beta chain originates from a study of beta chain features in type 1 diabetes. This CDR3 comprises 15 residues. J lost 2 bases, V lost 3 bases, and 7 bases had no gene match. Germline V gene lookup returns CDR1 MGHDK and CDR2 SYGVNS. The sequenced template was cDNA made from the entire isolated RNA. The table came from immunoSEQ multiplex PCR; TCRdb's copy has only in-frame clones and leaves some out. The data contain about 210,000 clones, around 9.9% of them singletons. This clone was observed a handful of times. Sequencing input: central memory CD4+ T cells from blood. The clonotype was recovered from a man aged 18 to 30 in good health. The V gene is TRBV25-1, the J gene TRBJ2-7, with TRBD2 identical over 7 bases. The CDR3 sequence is CASSDQASGTYEQYF. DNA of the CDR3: TGTGCCAGCAGTGATCAGGCTAGCGGTACCTACGAGCAGTACTTC.